Below are 14 T cell receptor beta chains sequenced from a single sample in a study of blood T cell repertoires in COVID-19. The data were produced by immunoSEQ multiplex PCR, yet TCRdb's version contains in-frame clones alone and is incomplete. The table shows 200,000 to 300,000 clones, with roughly 82% occurring only once. The sequenced sample consisted of peripheral blood. Receptor source: a man aged 35-49 years who had recovered from COVID-19.

The chain uses TRBV10-1 and TRBJ1-1; D is perhaps TRBD1 (6 bases). V shed 3 bases and J shed 5 bases, with 16 bases lying between them. The germline gives CDR1 WNHNN, CDR2 SYGVQD (reference sequence). This CDR3 contains 15 residues. The CDR3 reads CASSESQGRATEAFF. As DNA, the CDR3 is TGCGCCAGCAGTGAATCACAGGGAAGAGCTACTGAAGCTTTCTTT.

V is TRBV28 and J is TRBJ2-3, with D tentatively TRBD1 (5 bases). V was shortened by 3 bases and J by 1 base, with 11 bases between the two germline ends. The CDR3 is 15 amino acids. CDR1 MDHEN and CDR2 SYDVKM come from the germline V gene. This CDR3 reads CASSLWGAGTDTQYF. CDR3 DNA sequence: TGTGCCAGCAGTTTGTGGGGCGCCGGCACAGATACGCAGTATTTT.

V gene TRBV5-1 combines with J gene TRBJ2-1, with TRBD2 matching over 8 bases. J gave up 4 bases and V 8 bases, and 8 bases lay outside the gene matches. The CDR3 length is 14 residues. Germline V gene lookup returns CDR1 SGHRS and CDR2 YFSETQ. The CDR3 bases are TGCGCCAGTCACCCCGGGACTAGTTACAATGAGCAGTTCTTC. Translating gives CASHPGTSYNEQFF. The full variable domain, rest sourced from reference TRBV5-1 and TRBJ2-1, is KAGVTQTPRYLIKTRGQQVTLSCSPISGHRSVSWYQQTPGQGLQFLFEYFSETQRNKGNFPGRFSGRQFSNSRSEMNVSTLELGDSALYLCASHPGTSYNEQFFGPGTRLTVL.

The chain combines TRBV6-5 with TRBJ1-1; the D gene is possibly TRBD1 (5 bases). Germline loops: CDR1 MNHEY, CDR2 SVGAGI. V shed 0 bases and J shed 0 bases, with 11 bases lying between them. CDR3 length: 16 amino acids. The chain's CDR3 is CASSYSSDSMNTEAFF. CDR3 bases: TGTGCCAGCAGTTACTCGAGTGACAGCATGAACACTGAAGCTTTCTTT.

The J gene is TRBJ1-2, the V gene TRBV18, with 10 bases identical to TRBD1. Germline CDR1 KGHSH, CDR2 LQKENI. The CDR3 sequence is 15 residues long. V dropped 2 bases and J dropped 2; count of bases not matched to a gene: 2. The CDR3 region is CASSPEGQGNYGYTF. In DNA, the CDR3 is TGTGCCAGCTCACCAGAGGGACAGGGGAACTATGGCTACACCTTC.

This clone was found once. CDR3 sequence: CASSQGVTEAFF. The DNA of the CDR3 is TGTGCCAGCAGCCAGGGGGTGACTGAAGCTTTCTTT. This sequence joins TRBV5-6 and TRBJ1-1; 7 nucleotides agree with TRBD1. The V segment lost 4 bases and the J segment 5 bases; nucleotides outside the gene matches: 2. The CDR3 is made up of 12 amino acids. The V gene's germline CDR1 is SGHDT and CDR2 YYEEEE.

The rearrangement joins TRBV6-6 to TRBJ1-2; 9 positions match TRBD1. Looked up from germline, CDR1 is MNHNY and CDR2 is SVGAGI (reference sequence). The ends lost 6 bases at V and 4 bases at J; junction bases unmatched: 9. The CDR3 has 15 residues. The CDR3 coding sequence is TGTGCCAGCAGGGAAAACAGGGGGCGAGGCTATGGCTACACCTTC. As protein: CASRENRGRGYGYTF.

The V gene is TRBV28, the J gene TRBJ2-7, with 7 bases identical to TRBD2. V gave up 7 bases and J gave up 5 bases; unmatched junction bases: 17. The CDR3 has 16 residues. Germline V gene data show CDR1 as MDHEN and CDR2 as SYDVKM. The CDR3 region is CASTPAGRGVEDEQYF. CDR3 sequence (DNA): TGTGCCAGCACACCTGCGGGGAGGGGAGTTGAGGACGAGCAGTACTTC.

The rearrangement links TRBV4-1 to TRBJ2-3, with a tentative D call TRBD2 (6 bases). Germline CDR1 reads MGHRA; CDR2 reads YSYEKL. The CDR3 covers 15 residues. V was shortened by 4 bases and J by 5 bases, with 16 bases between the two germline ends. CDR3: CASSPTGLTRDTQYF. The CDR3 DNA reads TGCGCCAGCAGCCCGACGGGACTGACGAGAGATACGCAGTATTTT.

This clone came up a few times. The V gene is TRBV10-3, the J gene TRBJ1-1; 9 bases are shared with TRBD1. Germline CDR1 reads ENHRY; CDR2 reads SYGVKD. The CDR3 covers 19 residues. Trimming at V came to 5 bases and at J to 0 bases, leaving 16 bases not matched to a gene. This CDR3 reads CAISTGPVGQGNMNTEAFF. CDR3 nucleotides: TGTGCCATCAGTACAGGACCGGTGGGACAGGGTAACATGAACACTGAAGCTTTCTTT.

This clone was found once. This CDR3 is CASSPFRIGSSTDTQYF. The DNA of the CDR3 is TGTGCCAGCTCACCATTCAGGATCGGATCTAGCACAGATACGCAGTATTTT. The chain combines TRBV18 with TRBJ2-3; no definite D call. CDR3 size: 17 residues. V was trimmed by 2 bases and J by 0 bases, leaving 15 bases between them. The germline V gene encodes CDR1 KGHSH and CDR2 LQKENI.

This chain links TRBV6-1 with TRBJ1-2; D perhaps matches TRBD1 (5 bases). CDR3 length: 15 amino acids. V was clipped by 0 bases and J by 4 bases, with 12 bases between them. The germline gives CDR1 MNHNS, CDR2 SASEGT. The CDR3 protein is CASSEALGAVYGYTF. The CDR3 DNA reads as TGTGCCAGCAGTGAAGCGCTTGGGGCGGTCTATGGCTACACCTTC.

This chain links TRBV10-1 with TRBJ2-7; weak D call: TRBD1 (7 bases). Trimming removed 6 bases at V and 6 bases at J, with 12 bases between. Germline V gene lookup returns CDR1 WNHNN and CDR2 SYGVQD (reference sequence). The CDR3 is 12 residues long. In nucleotides, the CDR3 is TGCGCCAGCAGCGGGCAGGGGGGCGAGCAGTACTTC. Protein sequence: CASSGQGGEQYF.

The rearrangement joins TRBV3-1 (or the pseudogene TRBV3-2) to TRBJ2-7; a possible D gene is TRBD2 (7 bases). The CDR3 contains 15 residues. V was pared by 3 bases and J by 1 base, with 13 bases between. The germline V gene has CDR1 LGHDT and CDR2 YNNKEL (reference sequence). CDR3 in DNA: TGTGCCAGCAGCCATCCAGGGGAGGGTTCCTACGAGCAGTACTTC. Residues: CASSHPGEGSYEQYF.